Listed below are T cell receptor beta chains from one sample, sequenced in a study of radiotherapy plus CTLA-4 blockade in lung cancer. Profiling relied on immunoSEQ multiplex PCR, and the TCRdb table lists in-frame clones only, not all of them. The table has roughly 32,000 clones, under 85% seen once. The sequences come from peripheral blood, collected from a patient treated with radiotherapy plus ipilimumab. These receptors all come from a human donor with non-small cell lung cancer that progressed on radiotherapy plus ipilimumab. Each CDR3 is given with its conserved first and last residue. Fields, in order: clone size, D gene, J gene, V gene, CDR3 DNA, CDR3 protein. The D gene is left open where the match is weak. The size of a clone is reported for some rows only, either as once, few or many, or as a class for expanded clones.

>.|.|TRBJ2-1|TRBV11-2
TGTGCCAGCAGCTCCACCTCGCTGGTTCTCTACAATGAGCAGTTCTTC
CASSSTSLVLYNEQFF
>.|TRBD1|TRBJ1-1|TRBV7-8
TGTGCCAGCAGCTTTGGGACAGGGAGAACCACTGAAGCTTTCTTT
CASSFGTGRTTEAFF
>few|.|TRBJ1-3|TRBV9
TGTGCCAGCAGCGTCTCGGAAGGCACTGGAAACACCATATATTTT
CASSVSEGTGNTIYF
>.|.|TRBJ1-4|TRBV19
TGTGCCAGTAGTACCGCCCGGGGAGGTTCTAATGAAAAACTGTTTTTT
CASSTARGGSNEKLFF
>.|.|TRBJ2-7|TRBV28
TGTGCCAGCAGTCCGCAGGGCTACGAGCAGTACTTC
CASSPQGYEQYF
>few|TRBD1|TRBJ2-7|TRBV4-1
TGCGCCAGCAGCCAATCGGTGGGGGACAGGGGCTACGAGCAGTACTTC
CASSQSVGDRGYEQYF
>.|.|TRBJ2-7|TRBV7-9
TGTGCCAGCAGCTTACGCGCAGAAGGGAGTCACGAGCAGTACTTC
CASSLRAEGSHEQYF
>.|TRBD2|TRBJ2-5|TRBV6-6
TGTGCCAGCATGCGGGGGGGAGGCGAGACCCAGTACTTC
CASMRGGGETQYF
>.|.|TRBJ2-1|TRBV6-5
TGTGCCAGCAGTTACGACAGTTCGGGCAATGAGCAGTTCTTC
CASSYDSSGNEQFF
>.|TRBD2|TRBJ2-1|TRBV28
TGTGCCACCTCCTTCGGGACTAGCGGGATCAATGAGCAGTTCTTC
CATSFGTSGINEQFF
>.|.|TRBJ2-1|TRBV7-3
TGTGCCAGCAGCCCGGGGTTCTACAATGAGCAGTTCTTC
CASSPGFYNEQFF
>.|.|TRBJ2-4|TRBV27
TGTGCCACCCGTGATGGCGGATACGAAAACATTCAGTACTTC
CATRDGGYENIQYF
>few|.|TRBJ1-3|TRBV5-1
TGCGCCAGCAGCCCGGACTCTGGAAACACCATATATTTT
CASSPDSGNTIYF
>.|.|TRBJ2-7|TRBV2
TGTGCCAGCAGTGAAGGGGGAAGGGTTTACGCCACAGGCCACTACGAGCAGTACTTC
CASSEGGRVYATGHYEQYF
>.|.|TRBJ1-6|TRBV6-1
TGTGCCAGCAGTGAATTGGCAGGGAAAAACTCACCCCTCCACTTT
CASSELAGKNSPLHF
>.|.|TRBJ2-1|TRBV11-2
TGTGCCAGCAGTGATATAAGCTACAATGAGCAGTTCTTC
CASSDISYNEQFF
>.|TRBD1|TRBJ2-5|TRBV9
TGTGCCAGCAGCCCCAGACAGGGAAGGACAGAGACCCAGTACTTC
CASSPRQGRTETQYF
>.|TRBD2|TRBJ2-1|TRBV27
TGTGCCAGCAGTCTAGGGACTAGCGACTACAATGAGCAGTTCTTC
CASSLGTSDYNEQFF
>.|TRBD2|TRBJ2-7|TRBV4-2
TGTGCCAGCAGCCTCGGACTAGCGGCGACCTACGAGCAGTACTTC
CASSLGLAATYEQYF
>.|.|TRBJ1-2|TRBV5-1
TGCGCCAGCAGCCAGGACCGGGGGGGATATGGCTACACCTTC
CASSQDRGGYGYTF
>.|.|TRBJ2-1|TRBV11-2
TGTGCCAGCAGCTTAGATTGGCTAGCCTATGAGCAGTTCTTC
CASSLDWLAYEQFF
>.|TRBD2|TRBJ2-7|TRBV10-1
TGCGCCAGCAGTGAGTTTTCCGGGACTAGCGGGAGCCTCTACGAGCAGTACTTC
CASSEFSGTSGSLYEQYF
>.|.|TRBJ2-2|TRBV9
TGTGCCAGCAGACGACAGGAGAACACCGGGGAGCTGTTTTTT
CASRRQENTGELFF
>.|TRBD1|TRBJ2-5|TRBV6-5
TGTGCCAGCAGTAACAGGGGGCGGGAGACCCAGTACTTC
CASSNRGRETQYF
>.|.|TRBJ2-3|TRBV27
TGTGCCAGCAGCCCGCCGGGACTTTTCACAGATACGCAGTATTTT
CASSPPGLFTDTQYF
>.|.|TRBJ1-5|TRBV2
TGTGCCAGCAATTTGGAAGGTGTGGATCAGCCCCAGCATTTT
CASNLEGVDQPQHF
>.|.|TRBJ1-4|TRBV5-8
TGTGCCAGCAGGTCGTCCCTTGCAACTAATGAAAAACTGTTTTTT
CASRSSLATNEKLFF
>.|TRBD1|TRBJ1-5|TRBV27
TGTGCCAGCAGTTCTCCCGGGACAGGGGACGGGACCCAGCATTTT
CASSSPGTGDGTQHF
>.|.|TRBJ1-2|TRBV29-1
TGCAGCGTTGGAGGAGGGGAAAGTGGCTATGGCTACACCTTC
CSVGGGESGYGYTF
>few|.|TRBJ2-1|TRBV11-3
TGTGCCAGCAGCTTCCGGCTAGCCCGTTACAATGAGCAGTTCTTC
CASSFRLARYNEQFF
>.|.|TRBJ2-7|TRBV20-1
TGCAGTGCTAACGGGGCCTACGAGCAGTACTTC
CSANGAYEQYF
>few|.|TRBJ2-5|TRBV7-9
TGTGCCGAGACTCCTCCCTTAGGTGGCCAATACCAAGAGACCCAGTACTTC
CAETPPLGGQYQETQYF
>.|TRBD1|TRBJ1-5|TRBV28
TGTGCCAGCAGTTTCCGCGGACAGGGGCAGCAGCCCCAGCATTTT
CASSFRGQGQQPQHF
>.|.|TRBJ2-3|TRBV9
TGTGCCAGCAGCGTAGAAGCAGATACGCAGTATTTT
CASSVEADTQYF
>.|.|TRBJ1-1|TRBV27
TGTGCCAGCAGTTACAGACCGAGGGACACTGAAGCTTTCTTT
CASSYRPRDTEAFF
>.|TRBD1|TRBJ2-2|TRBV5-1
TGCGCCAGTGGTACCGGGACAGGTCACACCGGGGAGCTGTTTTTT
CASGTGTGHTGELFF
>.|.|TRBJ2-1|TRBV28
TGTGCCAGCAGTTTATTGGGGGGCAATGAGCAGTTCTTC
CASSLLGGNEQFF
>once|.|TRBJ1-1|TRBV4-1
TGCGCCAGCAGCCAAGAGGCCGGGAACACTGAAGCTTTCTTT
CASSQEAGNTEAFF
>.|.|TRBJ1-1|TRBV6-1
TGTGCCAGCAGGTCCGTCGACAGGAACACTGAAGCTTTCTTT
CASRSVDRNTEAFF
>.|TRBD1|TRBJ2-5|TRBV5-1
TGCGCCAGCAGCTTGGAAGGACAGGGGGCAGAGACCCAGTACTTC
CASSLEGQGAETQYF
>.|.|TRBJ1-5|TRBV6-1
TGTGCCAGCAGTGAAAGCAGGCAGCCCCAGCATTTT
CASSESRQPQHF
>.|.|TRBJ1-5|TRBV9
TGTGCCAGCAGCGTAGGTGGGGGGGGCAATCAGCCCCAGCATTTT
CASSVGGGGNQPQHF
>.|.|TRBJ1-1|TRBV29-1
TGCAGCGTTGTTCCTCAGGGCAACACTGAAGCTTTCTTT
CSVVPQGNTEAFF
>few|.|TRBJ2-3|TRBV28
TGTGCCAGCAGTTTGATCGCGGAAAGCACAGATACGCAGTATTTT
CASSLIAESTDTQYF
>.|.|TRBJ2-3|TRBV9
TGTGCCAGCAGCGTAGGGACGGCTAGCACAGATACGCAGTATTTT
CASSVGTASTDTQYF